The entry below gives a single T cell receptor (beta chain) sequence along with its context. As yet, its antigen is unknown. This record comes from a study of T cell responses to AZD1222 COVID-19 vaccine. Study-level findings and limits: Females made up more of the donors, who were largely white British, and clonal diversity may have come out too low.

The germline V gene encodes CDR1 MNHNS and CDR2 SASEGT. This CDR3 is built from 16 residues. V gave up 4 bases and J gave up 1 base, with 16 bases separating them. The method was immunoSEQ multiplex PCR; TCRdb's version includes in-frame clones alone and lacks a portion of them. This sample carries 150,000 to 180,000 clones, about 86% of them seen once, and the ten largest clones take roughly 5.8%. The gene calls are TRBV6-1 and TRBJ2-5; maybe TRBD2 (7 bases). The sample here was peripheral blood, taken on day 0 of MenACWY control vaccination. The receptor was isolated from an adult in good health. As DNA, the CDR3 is TGTGCCAGCAGTGCCCTGGGGGGCGGGGGCCAAGAGACCCAGTACTTC. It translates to CASSALGGGGQETQYF.